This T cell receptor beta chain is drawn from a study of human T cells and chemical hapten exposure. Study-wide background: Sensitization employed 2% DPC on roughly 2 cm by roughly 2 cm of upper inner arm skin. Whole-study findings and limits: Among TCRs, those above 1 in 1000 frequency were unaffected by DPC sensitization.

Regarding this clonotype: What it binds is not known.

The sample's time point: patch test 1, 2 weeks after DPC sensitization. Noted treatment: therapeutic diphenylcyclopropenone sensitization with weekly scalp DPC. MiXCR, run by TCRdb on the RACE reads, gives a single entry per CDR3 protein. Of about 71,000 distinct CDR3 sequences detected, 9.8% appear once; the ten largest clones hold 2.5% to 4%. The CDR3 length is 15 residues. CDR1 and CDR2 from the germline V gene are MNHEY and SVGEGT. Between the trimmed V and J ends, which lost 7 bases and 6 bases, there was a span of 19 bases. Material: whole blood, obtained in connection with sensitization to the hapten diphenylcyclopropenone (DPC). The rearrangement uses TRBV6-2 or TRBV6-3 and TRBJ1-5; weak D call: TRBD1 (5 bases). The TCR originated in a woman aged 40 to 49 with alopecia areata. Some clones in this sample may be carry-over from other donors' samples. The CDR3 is CASKTRTSGGQPQHF. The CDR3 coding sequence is TGTGCCAGCAAAACGAGGACAAGTGGCGGTCAGCCCCAGCATTTT.